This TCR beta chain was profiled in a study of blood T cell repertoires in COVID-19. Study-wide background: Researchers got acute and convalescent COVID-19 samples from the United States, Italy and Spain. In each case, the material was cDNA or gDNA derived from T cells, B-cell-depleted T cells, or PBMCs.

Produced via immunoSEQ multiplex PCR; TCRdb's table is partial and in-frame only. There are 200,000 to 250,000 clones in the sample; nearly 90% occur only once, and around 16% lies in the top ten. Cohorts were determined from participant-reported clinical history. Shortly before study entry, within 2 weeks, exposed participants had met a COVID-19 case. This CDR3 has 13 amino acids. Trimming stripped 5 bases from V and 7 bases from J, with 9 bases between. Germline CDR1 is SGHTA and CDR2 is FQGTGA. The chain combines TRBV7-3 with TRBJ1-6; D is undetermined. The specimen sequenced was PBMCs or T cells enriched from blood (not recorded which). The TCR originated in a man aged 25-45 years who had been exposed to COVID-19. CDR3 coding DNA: TGTGCCAGCAGCCTCTCCCCGAATTCACCCCTCCACTTT. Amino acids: CASSLSPNSPLHF.